The 21 T cell receptor beta chains reported below all come from one sample, sequenced in a study of CD8 T cells in ankylosing spondylitis. From the 5' RACE reads, TCRdb called clonotypes with MiXCR, one entry per CDR3 protein. The data contain hundreds of thousands of distinct CDR3 sequences, approximately 8.4% of them singletons. Source material: blood, either unsorted or a sorted T cell fraction (not recorded which). The receptors shown here come from a female donor with ankylosing spondylitis or in good health (not recorded which).

This clonotype was counted ten times or more. V gene TRBV20-1 combines with J gene TRBJ1-1; D is undetermined. This CDR3 is 11 amino acids long. Germline V CDR1 and CDR2: DFQATT, SNEGSKA (reference sequence). V was clipped by 5 bases and J by 8 bases, with 12 bases between them. CDR3 bases: TGCAGTGCTTGGCGGAGACCAGAAGCTTTCTTT. Translation: CSAWRRPEAFF.

This chain links TRBV28 with TRBJ2-7, with 8 bases identical to TRBD2. Germline V lookup: CDR1 MDHEN, CDR2 SYDVKM. CDR3 length: 17 residues. Trimming at V came to 3 bases and at J to 4 bases, leaving 14 bases not matched to a gene. The CDR3 DNA sequence: TGTGCCAGCAGTTTTAATGGAGGCGGGGGGCGCGTTTACGAGCAGTACTTC. This encodes CASSFNGGGGRVYEQYF.

This clonotype was detected many times. The chain couples TRBV30 to TRBJ2-1, with D maybe TRBD2 (6 bases). V was trimmed by 1 base and J by 12 bases, leaving 16 bases between them. The CDR3 is 13 amino acids. CDR1 is GTSNPN and CDR2 is SVGIG in the germline V gene (reference sequence). The CDR3 nucleotides are TGTGCCTGGAGTGCGGACCGGGACTTTACGCAGTTCTTC. This translates into CAWSADRDFTQFF.

This clonotype was recorded many times. The chain has TRBV9 and TRBJ2-2; TRBD1 aligns across 7 bases. The CDR3 length is 15 residues. With V trimmed by 3 bases and J by 0 bases, 2 bases remained unmatched. Germline V gene data show CDR1 as SGDLS and CDR2 as YYNGEE. The CDR3 sequence is CASSAGTANTGELFF. The CDR3 nucleotides are TGTGCCAGCAGCGCCGGGACAGCGAACACCGGGGAGCTGTTTTTT.

This clonotype has ten or more counts. The chain couples TRBV29-1 to TRBJ2-7; 8 positions agree with TRBD1. Trimming removed 4 bases from V and 5 bases from J; junction bases left unmatched: 4. This CDR3 comprises 12 residues. In germline, CDR1 is SQVTM, CDR2 ANQGSEA. The CDR3 DNA reads as TGCAGCGTTGGGACAGGGCACGACGAGCAGTACTTC. This gives the protein CSVGTGHDEQYF.

This clonotype was observed many times. This chain joins TRBV20-1 and TRBJ2-1; D possibly matches TRBD1 or TRBD2 (6 bases each). CDR3 length: 13 residues. CDR1 and CDR2 from the germline V gene are DFQATT and SNEGSKA (reference sequence). Between the trimmed V and J ends, which lost 5 bases and 7 bases, there was a span of 15 bases. Written as DNA, the CDR3 is TGCAGTGCTCCCCGGGGGCTATATAATGAGCAGTTCTTC. Protein product: CSAPRGLYNEQFF.

This clonotype has a handful of counts. A much bigger clone sits one base away, suggesting this may be a read error. V gene TRBV4-3 combines with J gene TRBJ2-5; D is perhaps TRBD1 or TRBD2 (5 bases each). Trimming removed 0 bases at V and 4 bases at J, with 6 bases between. CDR3 length equals 13 residues. Germline lookup yields CDR1 LGHNA and CDR2 YSLEER. The chain's CDR3 is CASSQDGGETQYF. CDR3 coding DNA: TGCGCCAGCAGCCAAGATGGGGGAGAGACCCAGTACTTC.

Many counts were recorded for this clonotype. The gene calls are TRBV20-1 and TRBJ2-1, with 8 bases matching TRBD2. V dropped 1 base and J dropped 4; count of bases not matched to a gene: 12. From germline, CDR1 is DFQATT and CDR2 SNEGSKA (reference sequence). The CDR3 covers 17 residues. The CDR3 reads CSARVVGSTSVYNEQFF. In nucleotides, the CDR3 is TGCAGTGCTAGAGTCGTGGGTTCGACTAGCGTATACAATGAGCAGTTCTTC.

This clonotype was counted between two and nine times. This chain connects TRBV7-2 to TRBJ1-1; tentative D call: TRBD1 (5 bases). The CDR3 is 16 amino acids. The germline gives CDR1 SGHTA, CDR2 FQGNSA. V lost 1 base and J lost 0, with 12 bases in between. CDR3 in DNA: TGTGCCAGCAGCTTAGAGGGGATGACAGTGAACACTGAAGCTTTCTTT. Translated: CASSLEGMTVNTEAFF.

The table lists this clonotype with many counts. The chain carries TRBV7-9 and TRBJ2-7; the match to TRBD2 covers 7 bases. Losses at the gene ends were 4 bases for V and 5 bases for J; bases not matched to a gene: 2. CDR3 size: 12 residues. The V gene's germline CDR1 is SEHNR and CDR2 FQNEAQ (reference sequence). CDR3 bases: TGTGCCAGCAGCTCCCGGGAGGACGAGCAGTACTTC. Translating it yields CASSSREDEQYF.

This clonotype has just a few counts. The chain carries TRBV7-2 and TRBJ2-3; 9 bases match TRBD1. Looked up from germline, CDR1 is SGHTA and CDR2 is FQGNSA. Trimming at V came to 1 base and at J to 9 bases, leaving 11 bases not matched to a gene. The CDR3 sequence is 16 residues long. CDR3 DNA: TGTGCCAGCAGCTTAGGATCGGGACAGGGCTTTCTAACGCAGTATTTT. Amino acids: CASSLGSGQGFLTQYF.

This clonotype occurred many times. This sequence joins TRBV11-2 and TRBJ1-1, with D uncertain. This CDR3 region has 13 residues. Germline V gene sequence: CDR1 SGHAT, CDR2 FQNNGV. V lost 1 base, J lost 6 bases, and 9 bases lay in between. This CDR3 is CASSLASGAEAFF. DNA of the CDR3: TGTGCCAGCAGCTTAGCTAGCGGGGCTGAAGCTTTCTTT.

The table lists this clonotype with many counts. The junction differs from germline at one of its ends, possibly a read error. The chain combines TRBV12-3 or TRBV12-4 with TRBJ2-5, with D perhaps matching TRBD1 (5 bases). CDR3 size: 12 residues. The CDR3 nucleotides read TGTGCCAGCAGTTTTCGTCGGCAGGGTATGAACTTC. Its protein product is CASSFRRQGMNF.

At least ten counts were recorded for this clonotype. CDR3 coding DNA: TGCGCCAGCAGCTCTACAGGGAGGAACACTGAAGCTTTCTTT. Protein: CASSSTGRNTEAFF. The gene calls are TRBV5-1 and TRBJ1-1; D might be TRBD1 (6 bases). The CDR3 is made up of 14 amino acids. The V end was cut by 3 bases, the J end by 1 base, with 10 bases between. Germline V gives CDR1 SGHRS, CDR2 YFSETQ.

This clonotype showed up many times. V gene TRBV4-3 combines with J gene TRBJ1-1; a possible D gene is TRBD1 (5 bases). The CDR3 contains 14 residues. Germline CDR1 and CDR2: LGHNA and YSLEER. Trimming removed 4 bases at V and 5 bases at J, with 14 bases between. CDR3: CASSPSVQGTEAFF. The CDR3 region has the DNA TGCGCCAGCAGCCCCTCCGTCCAGGGAACTGAAGCTTTCTTT.

This clonotype was seen a few times. The V call is TRBV7-2, the J call TRBJ2-7; unclear D gene. The germline V and J ends were trimmed by 1 base and 6 bases, with 16 bases remaining between them. Germline CDR1 reads SGHTA; CDR2 reads FQGNSA. The CDR3 covers 15 residues. The DNA of the CDR3 is TGTGCCAGCAGCTTAGTCGCGGTAGGAGATGGCGAGCAGTACTTC. Its protein product is CASSLVAVGDGEQYF.

This clonotype was detected ten times or more. The J gene is TRBJ2-1, the V gene TRBV6-1, with a tentative D call TRBD1 (5 bases). This CDR3 is built from 14 residues. V was pared by 4 bases and J by 7 bases, with 14 bases between. The V gene's germline CDR1 is MNHNS and CDR2 SASEGT. Here the CDR3 DNA reads TGTGCCAGCAGTGTGGACACCCTAAGGAATGAGCAGTTCTTC. Translated: CASSVDTLRNEQFF.

This clonotype was observed a few times. One end of the junction is discordant with germline, which a read error may explain. The V call is TRBV20-1, the J call TRBJ1-5; D possibly corresponds to TRBD1 (5 bases). The V gene's germline CDR1 is DFQATT and CDR2 SNEGSKA (reference sequence). The CDR3 length is 17 residues. The CDR3 protein is CCARRDDFVGLNQPQHF. CDR3 in DNA: TGCTGTGCTCGGCGGGACGACTTTGTTGGGCTAAATCAGCCCCAGCATTTT.

This clonotype came up many times. The chain recombines TRBV6-2 or TRBV6-3 with TRBJ1-5; TRBD1 aligns across 8 bases. The CDR3 loop spans 14 amino acids. The V and J ends lost 6 bases and 4 bases, in that order; junction bases with no gene match: 5. Germline V CDR1 and CDR2: MNHEY, SVGEGT. The CDR3 bases are TGTGCCAGCAGAACAGGGGGGGAGAATCAGCCCCAGCATTTT. The encoded protein is CASRTGGENQPQHF.

This clonotype was detected many times. The chain employs TRBV4-3 and TRBJ2-5; 11 bases fit TRBD2. The junction had 2 bases not matched to a gene; V was cut back by 1 base and J by 1 base. Germline V gene data show CDR1 as LGHNA and CDR2 as YSLEER. The CDR3 has 16 residues. CDR3 nucleotide sequence: TGCGCCAGCAGCCAAGTGGGGACTAGCGGCCAAGAGACCCAGTACTTC. It is translated as CASSQVGTSGQETQYF.

This clonotype was seen repeatedly, ten times or more. The rearrangement joins TRBV12-3 or TRBV12-4 to TRBJ2-2; D unresolved. V lost 7 bases and J lost 4, with 10 bases in between. The length of the CDR3 is 13 residues. The chain's CDR3 is CASNVDPTGELFF. In nucleotides, the CDR3 is TGTGCCAGCAACGTAGACCCCACCGGGGAGCTGTTTTTT.